This TCR beta chain was recorded in a study of blood T cell repertoires in COVID-19. Germline V gives CDR1 SGHDT, CDR2 YYEEEE. This CDR3 spans 14 amino acids. V was pared by 1 base and J by 0 bases, with 5 bases between. Only in-frame clones appear in the TCRdb table, and some are missing; sequencing was by immunoSEQ multiplex PCR. The profile shows tens of thousands of clones, 87% of them singletons. This clonotype originated in a human donor in a cohort sampled during active COVID-19. What was sequenced was peripheral blood. This chain joins TRBV5-6 and TRBJ1-3; no firm D call. CDR3 in DNA: TGTGCCAGCAGCTTGAGGAGCTCTGGAAACACCATATATTTT. This sequence encodes CASSLRSSGNTIYF. Full variable domain (remainder filled in from reference TRBV5-6 and TRBJ1-3): DAGVTQSPTHLIKTRGQQVTLRCSPKSGHDTVSWYQQALGQGPQFIFQYYEEEERQRGNFPDRFSGHQFPNYSSELNVNALLLGDSALYLCASSLRSSGNTIYFGEGSWLTVV.